The 21 T cell receptor beta chains reported below all come from one sample, sequenced in a study of CD8 T cells in Susac syndrome. The RNA, about 0.5 to 1 ug, was put through reverse transcription using random hexamers. TCRdb re-derived calls from the immunoSEQ multiplex PCR reads in MiXCR, one entry per CDR3 protein. Among some 160,000 distinct CDR3 sequences listed, 85% to 95% were seen once. Material for sequencing was CD4+ T cells from PBMCs. Receptors originate from a human donor with Susac syndrome.

The chain combines TRBV2 with TRBJ1-1; TRBD1 matches at 10 bases. This CDR3 contains 12 residues. V lost 8 bases and J lost 9; bases outside the gene matches: 6. CDR1 and CDR2 (germline): SNHLY, FYNNEI. The CDR3 here is CASLKDRGKAFF. For the CDR3, the DNA is TGTGCCAGCCTTAAGGACAGGGGGAAAGCTTTCTTT.

The chain uses TRBV3-1 and TRBJ2-7, with D perhaps matching TRBD1 (6 bases). Germline loops: CDR1 LGHDT, CDR2 YNNKEL (reference sequence). The CDR3 has 16 residues. Trimming removed 1 base from V and 0 bases from J, with 13 bases in between. The CDR3, as DNA: TGTGCCAGCAGCCAAGGTGGGCAGGGGCCCTCCTACGAGCAGTACTTC. This translates into CASSQGGQGPSYEQYF.

The gene calls are TRBV29-1 and TRBJ2-5; possible D gene TRBD2, 6 bases. Germline assignment: CDR1 SQVTM and CDR2 ANQGSEA. This CDR3 spans 14 amino acids. Trimming took 4 bases from V and 4 from J, leaving 16 bases between them. CDR3 sequence reads: CSVVGRGGTETQYF. CDR3 DNA: TGCAGCGTTGTCGGTAGGGGCGGGACAGAGACCCAGTACTTC.

Here the CDR3 reads CASSILRGQGYTF. In DNA form, the CDR3 reads TGTGCCAGTAGTATCTTGAGGGGGCAAGGCTACACCTTC. The chain combines TRBV19 with TRBJ1-2; TRBD1 matches 7 bases. Per germline, CDR1 LNHDA and CDR2 SQIVND (reference sequence). V shed 3 bases, J shed 8 bases, and the junction held 6 bases outside the gene matches. The CDR3 length is 13 residues.

The chain combines TRBV6-5 with TRBJ1-5; D perhaps matches TRBD1 (5 bases). V was clipped by 4 bases and J by 5 bases, with 9 bases between them. Germline V gene data show CDR1 as MNHEY and CDR2 as SVGAGI. The CDR3 runs 13 residues. The CDR3 bases are TGTGCCAGCAGTTTGGACAAGTATCAGCCCCAGCATTTT. Translating it yields CASSLDKYQPQHF.

V and J are TRBV4-1 and TRBJ1-2; D remains unclear. With 0 bases removed from V and 8 bases from J, the gap between germline ends came to 13 bases. Germline CDR1 and CDR2: MGHRA and YSYEKL. CDR3 size: 14 residues. The CDR3 region has the DNA TGCGCCAGCAGCCAAGAGTGGAGGCTTGGCGGCTACACCTTC. Its translation is CASSQEWRLGGYTF.

The CDR3 protein is CASSPPGGEQYF. CDR3 bases: TGTGCCAGCAGCCCGCCAGGGGGAGAGCAGTACTTC. The V call is TRBV7-7, the J call TRBJ2-7; the match to TRBD1 covers 7 bases. V trimming: 5 bases; J trimming: 7 bases; junction bases outside the gene matches: 5. The CDR3 contains 12 residues. Germline assignment: CDR1 SSHAT and CDR2 FNYEAQ (reference sequence). Based on the CDR3 plus reference TRBV7-7 and TRBJ2-7, the full variable domain is GAGVSQSPRYKVTKRGQDVTLRCDPISSHATLYWYQQALGQGPEFLTYFNYEAQPDKSGLPSDRFSAERPEGSISTLTIQRTEQRDSAMYRCASSPPGGEQYFGPGTRLTVT.

The chain is built from TRBV24-1 and TRBJ1-5; 9 bases are shared with TRBD1. Germline loops: CDR1 KGHDR, CDR2 SFDVKD. This CDR3 has 13 amino acids. J lost 7 bases, V lost 9 bases, and 6 bases had no gene match. The CDR3 here is CATWDRVRQPQHF. In DNA form, the CDR3 reads TGTGCCACCTGGGACAGGGTGCGACAGCCCCAGCATTTT.

The chain uses TRBV5-4 and TRBJ1-1; no reliable D call. Germline-derived CDR1 and CDR2 are SGHNT and YYREEE (reference sequence). The CDR3 length is 13 residues. Trimming removed 0 bases at V and 6 bases at J, with 9 bases between. CDR3 nucleotide sequence: TGTGCCAGCAGCTTGGCCCAGGAGGCTGAAGCTTTCTTT. Encoded protein: CASSLAQEAEAFF.

This clonotype occurred once. This chain connects TRBV30 to TRBJ1-1; D perhaps matches TRBD1 (5 bases). The germline gives CDR1 GTSNPN, CDR2 SVGIG (reference sequence). The V end was cut by 1 base, the J end by 0 bases, with 15 bases between. This CDR3 has 16 residues. CDR3 sequence reads: CAWSDGLGTVNTEAFF. The CDR3 DNA reads as TGTGCCTGGAGTGATGGACTCGGGACGGTGAACACTGAAGCTTTCTTT. Full variable domain (missing parts from reference TRBV30 and TRBJ1-1): SQTIHQWPATLVQPVGSPLSLECTVEGTSNPNLYWYRQAAGRGLQLLFYSVGIGQISSEVPQNLSASRPQDRQFILSSKKLLLSDSGFYLCAWSDGLGTVNTEAFFGQGTRLTVV.

The chain carries TRBV18 and TRBJ1-1, with D hard to call. The germline V and J ends were trimmed by 6 bases and 1 base, with 9 bases remaining between them. Looked up from germline, CDR1 is KGHSH and CDR2 is LQKENI. The CDR3 totals 13 residues. This chain's CDR3 is CASSLTENTEAFF. In DNA, the CDR3 is TGTGCCAGCTCTCTAACGGAGAACACTGAAGCTTTCTTT.

V gene TRBV9 combines with J gene TRBJ1-1; 7 bases line up with TRBD1. CDR1 is SGDLS and CDR2 is YYNGEE in the germline V gene. There are 15 residues in the CDR3. V was clipped by 3 bases and J by 0 bases; unmatched bases: 5. The CDR3 protein is CASSAPGGVNTEAFF. CDR3 nucleotides: TGTGCCAGCAGCGCCCCAGGGGGGGTGAACACTGAAGCTTTCTTT.

The rearrangement joins TRBV2 to TRBJ2-5; 10 nucleotides agree with TRBD2. The CDR3 totals 17 residues. J was trimmed by 0 bases and V by 4 bases; bases with no gene match: 8. Germline V lookup: CDR1 SNHLY, CDR2 FYNNEI. CDR3 sequence: CASSVSSGGQYQETQYF. The CDR3 DNA reads as TGTGCCAGCAGTGTGTCTAGCGGGGGCCAATACCAAGAGACCCAGTACTTC.

V and J are TRBV30 and TRBJ1-1; D is unresolved. Trimming cost V 5 bases and J 2 bases, with 9 bases left between them. The CDR3 covers 12 residues. CDR1 and CDR2 from the germline V gene are GTSNPN and SVGIG (reference sequence). The CDR3 DNA is TGTGCCTGGGCCCGGACTAACACTGAAGCTTTCTTT. The encoded protein is CAWARTNTEAFF.

The chain employs TRBV6-5 and TRBJ2-7, with a weak D call TRBD2 (5 bases). CDR1 and CDR2 from the germline V gene are MNHEY and SVGAGI. Trimming stripped 5 bases from V and 2 bases from J, with 10 bases between. The CDR3 length is 13 residues. CDR3 loop: CASSNGLTYEQYF. The CDR3 nucleotides are TGTGCCAGCAGTAACGGACTTACCTACGAGCAGTACTTC.

The rearrangement uses TRBV6-2 or TRBV6-3 and TRBJ1-5; tentative D call: TRBD1 (5 bases). Per the germline V gene, CDR1 is MNHEY and CDR2 is SVGEGT. V was shortened by 5 bases and J by 10 bases, with 9 bases between the two germline ends. The CDR3 runs 11 residues. Here the CDR3 DNA reads TGTGCCAGCAGTCACGGGGGACCCCAGCATTTT. It is translated as CASSHGGPQHF.

V is TRBV23-1 and J is TRBJ1-3; D perhaps matches TRBD1 (5 bases). TRBV23-1 is treated as an ORF (open reading frame) with a function not yet certain. The CDR3 contains 18 residues. The ends were cut back, 3 bases at V and 0 bases at J, with 18 bases in the middle. The CDR3 sequence: CASSQGRQNFYSGNTIYF. The DNA of the CDR3 is TGCGCCAGCAGTCAGGGACGACAGAACTTTTACTCTGGAAACACCATATATTTT.

The V and J genes are TRBV2 and TRBJ2-6, with D perhaps given as TRBD1 or TRBD2 (5 bases each). The germline gives CDR1 SNHLY, CDR2 FYNNEI. This CDR3 is built from 11 residues. The ends were cut back, 6 bases at V and 11 bases at J, with 8 bases in the middle. Here the CDR3 DNA reads TGTGCCAGCAGGATGGGGGACGTCCTGACTTTC. It translates to CASRMGDVLTF.

The rearrangement uses TRBV2 and TRBJ2-1; D is unclear. The germline V gene encodes CDR1 SNHLY and CDR2 FYNNEI. Deletions cut 2 bases from V and 4 bases from J, with 12 bases between. The CDR3 is 15 amino acids. This chain's CDR3 is CASSERSTQYNEQFF. CDR3 DNA: TGTGCCAGCAGTGAACGGTCGACACAATACAATGAGCAGTTCTTC.

The chain combines TRBV10-3 with TRBJ1-6; TRBD1 matches 8 bases. Trimming cost V 0 bases and J 9 bases; bases outside gene matches: 4. Germline CDR1 reads ENHRY; CDR2 reads SYGVKD. There are 15 residues in the CDR3. The CDR3 coding sequence is TGTGCCATCAGTGAGTCGACAGGGGTCGGTTCACCCCTCCACTTT. Translating gives CAISESTGVGSPLHF.

Here the CDR3 reads CASSYSGSSMELYTF. CDR3 bases: TGTGCCAGCAGCTACTCAGGCTCCTCTATGGAACTCTACACCTTC. The chain employs TRBV5-6 and TRBJ1-2; no clear D. Germline CDR1 is SGHDT and CDR2 is YYEEEE. The CDR3 is 15 residues long. Trimming removed 3 bases from V and 10 bases from J, with 22 bases in between.